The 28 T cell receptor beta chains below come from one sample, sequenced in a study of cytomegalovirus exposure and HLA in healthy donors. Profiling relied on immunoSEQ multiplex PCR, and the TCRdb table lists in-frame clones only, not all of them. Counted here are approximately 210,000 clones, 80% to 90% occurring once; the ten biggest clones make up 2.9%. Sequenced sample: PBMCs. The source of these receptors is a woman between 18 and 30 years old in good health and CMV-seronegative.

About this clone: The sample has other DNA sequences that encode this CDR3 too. CDR3 protein: CASSSRGSSYNEQFF. The DNA for the CDR3 is TGTGCCAGCAGCTCCAGGGGTAGCTCCTACAATGAGCAGTTCTTC. The chain has TRBV27 and TRBJ2-1; D perhaps matches TRBD1 (6 bases). The CDR3 has 15 residues. The V and J ends lost 6 bases and 0 bases respectively, with 12 bases between them. Germline V CDR1 and CDR2: MNHEY, SMNVEV (reference sequence).

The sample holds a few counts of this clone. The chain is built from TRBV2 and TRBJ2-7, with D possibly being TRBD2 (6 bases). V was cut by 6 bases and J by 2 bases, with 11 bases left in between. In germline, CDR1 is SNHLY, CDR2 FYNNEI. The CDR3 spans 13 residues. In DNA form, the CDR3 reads TGTGCCAGCAGAGTGACGGGGGCCTACGAGCAGTACTTC. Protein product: CASRVTGAYEQYF.

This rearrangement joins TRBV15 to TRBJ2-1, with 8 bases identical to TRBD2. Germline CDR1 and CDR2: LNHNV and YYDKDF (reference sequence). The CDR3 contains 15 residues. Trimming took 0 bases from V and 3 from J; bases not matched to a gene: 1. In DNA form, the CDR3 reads TGTGCCACCAGCAGAGAACTAGCGGTCTACAATGAGCAGTTCTTC. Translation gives CATSRELAVYNEQFF.

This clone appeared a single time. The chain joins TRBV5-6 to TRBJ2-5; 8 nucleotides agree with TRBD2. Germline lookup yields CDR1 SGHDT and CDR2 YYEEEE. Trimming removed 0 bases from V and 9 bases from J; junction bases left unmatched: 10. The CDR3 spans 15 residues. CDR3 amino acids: CASSLGLALREAQYF. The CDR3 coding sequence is TGTGCCAGCAGCTTGGGACTAGCGCTAAGAGAAGCCCAGTACTTC.

The CDR3 DNA follows: TGCGCCAGCAGCGGCACCCCTGGAAACACCATATATTTT. Protein sequence: CASSGTPGNTIYF. This chain joins TRBV4-3 and TRBJ1-3; D is unresolved. Deletions cut 5 bases from V and 2 bases from J, with 7 bases between. The CDR3 length is 13 residues. Germline CDR1 and CDR2: LGHNA and YSLEER.

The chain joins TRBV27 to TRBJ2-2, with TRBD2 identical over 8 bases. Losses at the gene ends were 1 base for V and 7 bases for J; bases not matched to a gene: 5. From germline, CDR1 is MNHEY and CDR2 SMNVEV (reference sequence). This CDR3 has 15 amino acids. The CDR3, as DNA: TGTGCCAGCAGTTTATTCGGGAGGGCTGACGGGGAGCTGTTTTTT. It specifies CASSLFGRADGELFF.

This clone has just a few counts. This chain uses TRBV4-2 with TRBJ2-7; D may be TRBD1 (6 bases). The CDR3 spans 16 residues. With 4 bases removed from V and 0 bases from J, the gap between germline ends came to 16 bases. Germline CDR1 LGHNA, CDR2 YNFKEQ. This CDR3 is CASSPLWGPSSYEQYF. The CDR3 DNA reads TGTGCCAGCAGCCCCCTCTGGGGGCCAAGCTCCTACGAGCAGTACTTC.

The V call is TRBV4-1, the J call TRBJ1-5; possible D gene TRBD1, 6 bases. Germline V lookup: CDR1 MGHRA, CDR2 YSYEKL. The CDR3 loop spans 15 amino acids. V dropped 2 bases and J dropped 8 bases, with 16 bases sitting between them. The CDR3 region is CASSQRGGREEPQHF. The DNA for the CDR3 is TGCGCCAGCAGCCAAAGGGGGGGGAGGGAAGAGCCCCAGCATTTT.

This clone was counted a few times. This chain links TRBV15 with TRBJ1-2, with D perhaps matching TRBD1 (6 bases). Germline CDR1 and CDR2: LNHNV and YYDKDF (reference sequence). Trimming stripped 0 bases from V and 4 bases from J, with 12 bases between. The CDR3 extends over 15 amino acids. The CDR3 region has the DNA TGTGCCACCAGCAGAGATCCGGGGGGGGCCTATGGCTACACCTTC. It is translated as CATSRDPGGAYGYTF.

This CDR3 is CASSSTRGQPQHF. In DNA form, the CDR3 reads TGTGCCAGCAGTTCTACCAGGGGTCAGCCCCAGCATTTT. This chain connects TRBV28 to TRBJ1-5; maybe TRBD1 (6 bases). CDR1 and CDR2 from the germline V gene are MDHEN and SYDVKM. V lost 4 bases, J lost 6 bases, and 10 bases lay in between. This CDR3 contains 13 residues. Full variable domain (rest looked up from reference TRBV28 and TRBJ1-5): DVKVTQSSRYLVKRTGEKVFLECVQDMDHENMFWYRQDPGLGLRLIYFSYDVKMKEKGDIPEGYSVSREKKERFSLILESASTNQTSMYLCASSSTRGQPQHFGDGTRLSIL.

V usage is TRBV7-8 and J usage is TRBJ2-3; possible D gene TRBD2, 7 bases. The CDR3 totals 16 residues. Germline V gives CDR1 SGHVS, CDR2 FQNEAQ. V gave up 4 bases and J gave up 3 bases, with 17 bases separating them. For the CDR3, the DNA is TGTGCCAGCAGCTCCCCAGTCGAGGGGGGGACAGATACGCAGTATTTT. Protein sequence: CASSSPVEGGTDTQYF.

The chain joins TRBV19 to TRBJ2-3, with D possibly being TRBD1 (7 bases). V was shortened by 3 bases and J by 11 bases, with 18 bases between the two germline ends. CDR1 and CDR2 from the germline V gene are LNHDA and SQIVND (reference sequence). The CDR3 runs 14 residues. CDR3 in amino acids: CASSMGPRQGGQYF. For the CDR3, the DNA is TGTGCCAGTAGTATGGGGCCCAGACAGGGAGGGCAGTATTTT.

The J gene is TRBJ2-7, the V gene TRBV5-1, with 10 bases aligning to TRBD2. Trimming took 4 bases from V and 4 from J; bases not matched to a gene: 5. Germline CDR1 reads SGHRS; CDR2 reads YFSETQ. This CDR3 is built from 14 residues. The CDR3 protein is CASSPLAGVYEQYF. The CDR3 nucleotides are TGCGCCAGCAGCCCGCTAGCGGGAGTTTACGAGCAGTACTTC.

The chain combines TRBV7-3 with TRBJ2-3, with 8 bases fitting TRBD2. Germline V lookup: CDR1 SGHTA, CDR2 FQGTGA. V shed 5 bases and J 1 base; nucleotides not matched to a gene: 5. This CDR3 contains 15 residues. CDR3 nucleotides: TGTGCCAGCAGCAAACAACTAGCGGGCACAGATACGCAGTATTTT. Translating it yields CASSKQLAGTDTQYF. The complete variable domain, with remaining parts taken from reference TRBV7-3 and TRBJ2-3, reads GAGVSQTPSNKVTEKGKYVELRCDPISGHTALYWYRQSLGQGPEFLIYFQGTGAADDSGLPNDRFFAVRPEGSVSTLKIQRTERGDSAVYLCASSKQLAGTDTQYFGPGTRLTVL.

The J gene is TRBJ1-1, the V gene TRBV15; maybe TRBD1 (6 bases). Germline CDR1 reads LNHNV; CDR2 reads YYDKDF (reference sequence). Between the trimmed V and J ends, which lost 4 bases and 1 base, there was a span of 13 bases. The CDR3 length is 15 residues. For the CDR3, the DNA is TGTGCCACCAGCACTAAAGGGGGTAGGAACACTGAAGCTTTCTTT. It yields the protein CATSTKGGRNTEAFF.

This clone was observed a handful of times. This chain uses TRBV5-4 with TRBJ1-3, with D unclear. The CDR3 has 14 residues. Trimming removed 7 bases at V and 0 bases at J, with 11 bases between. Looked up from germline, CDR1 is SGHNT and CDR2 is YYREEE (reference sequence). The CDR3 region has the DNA TGTGCCAGCTCGAGCGGAAGCTCTGGAAACACCATATATTTT. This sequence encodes CASSSGSSGNTIYF.

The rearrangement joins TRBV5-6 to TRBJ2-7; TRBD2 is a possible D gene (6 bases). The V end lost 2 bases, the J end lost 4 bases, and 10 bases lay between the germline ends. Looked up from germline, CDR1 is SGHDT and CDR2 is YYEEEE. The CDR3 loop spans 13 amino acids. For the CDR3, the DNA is TGTGCCAGCAGCTTAGGGACTCCTTACGAGCAGTACTTC. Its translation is CASSLGTPYEQYF.

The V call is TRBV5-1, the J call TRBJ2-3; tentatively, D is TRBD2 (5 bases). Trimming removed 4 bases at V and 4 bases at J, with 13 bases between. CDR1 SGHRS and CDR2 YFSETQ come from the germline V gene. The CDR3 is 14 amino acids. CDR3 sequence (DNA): TGCGCCAGCAGCCCTCGAGGGCCTCCAGATACGCAGTATTTT. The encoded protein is CASSPRGPPDTQYF.

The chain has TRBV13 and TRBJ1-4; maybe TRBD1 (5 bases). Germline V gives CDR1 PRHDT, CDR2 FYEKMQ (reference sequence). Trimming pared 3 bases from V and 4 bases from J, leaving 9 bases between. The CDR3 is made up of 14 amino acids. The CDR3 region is CASSFRGDNEKLFF. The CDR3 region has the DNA TGTGCCAGCAGCTTCCGGGGGGATAATGAAAAACTGTTTTTT.

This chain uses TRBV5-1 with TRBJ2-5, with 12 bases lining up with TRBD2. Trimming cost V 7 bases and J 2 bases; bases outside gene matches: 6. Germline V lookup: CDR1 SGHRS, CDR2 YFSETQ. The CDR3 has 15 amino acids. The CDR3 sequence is CASLRTSGAQETQYF. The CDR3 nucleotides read TGCGCCAGCCTCCGGACTAGCGGGGCACAAGAGACCCAGTACTTC.

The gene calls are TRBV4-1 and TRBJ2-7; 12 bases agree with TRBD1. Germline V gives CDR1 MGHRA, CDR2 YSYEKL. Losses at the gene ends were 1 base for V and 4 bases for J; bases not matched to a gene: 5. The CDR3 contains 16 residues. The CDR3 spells CASSQAWGQGAYEQYF. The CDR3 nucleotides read TGCGCCAGCAGCCAAGCCTGGGGACAGGGGGCTTACGAGCAGTACTTC.

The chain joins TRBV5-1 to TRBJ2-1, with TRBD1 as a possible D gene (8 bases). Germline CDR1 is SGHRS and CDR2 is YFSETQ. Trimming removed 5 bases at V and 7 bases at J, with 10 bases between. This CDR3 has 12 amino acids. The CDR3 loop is CASRQGGNEQFF. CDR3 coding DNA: TGCGCCAGCAGACAGGGGGGGAATGAGCAGTTCTTC.

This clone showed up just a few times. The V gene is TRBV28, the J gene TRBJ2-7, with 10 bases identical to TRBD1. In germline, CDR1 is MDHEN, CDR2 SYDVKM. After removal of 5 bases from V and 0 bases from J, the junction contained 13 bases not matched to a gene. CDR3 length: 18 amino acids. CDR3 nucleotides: TGTGCCAGCAGTAATCCACACCGGGACAGGGGATACTCCTACGAGCAGTACTTC. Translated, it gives CASSNPHRDRGYSYEQYF.

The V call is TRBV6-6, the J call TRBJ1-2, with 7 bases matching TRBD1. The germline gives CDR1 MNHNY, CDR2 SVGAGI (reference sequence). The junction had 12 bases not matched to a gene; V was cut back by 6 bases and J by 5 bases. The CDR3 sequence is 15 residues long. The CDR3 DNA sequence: TGTGCCAGCAGCCCCCCTCAAAACAGGGGTTATGGCTACACCTTC. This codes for CASSPPQNRGYGYTF.

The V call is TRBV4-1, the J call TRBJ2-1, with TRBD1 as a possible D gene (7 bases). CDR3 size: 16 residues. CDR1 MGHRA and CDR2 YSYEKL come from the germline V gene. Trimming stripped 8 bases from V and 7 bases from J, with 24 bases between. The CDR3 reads CASHNVGGGTSNEQFF. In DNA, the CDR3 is TGCGCCAGCCACAACGTTGGAGGGGGCACGAGTAATGAGCAGTTCTTC.

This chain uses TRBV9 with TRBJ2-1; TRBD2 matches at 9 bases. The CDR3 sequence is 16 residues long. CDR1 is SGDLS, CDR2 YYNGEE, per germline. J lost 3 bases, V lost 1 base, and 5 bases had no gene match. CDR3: CASSVRVREGYNEQFF. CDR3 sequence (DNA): TGTGCCAGCAGCGTACGGGTGCGGGAGGGCTACAATGAGCAGTTCTTC.

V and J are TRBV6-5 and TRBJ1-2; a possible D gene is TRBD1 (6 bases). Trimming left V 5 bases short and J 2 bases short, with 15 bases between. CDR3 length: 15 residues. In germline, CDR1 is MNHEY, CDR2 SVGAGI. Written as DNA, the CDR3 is TGTGCCAGCAGTGTAGGGACACCAGCCAACTATGGCTACACCTTC. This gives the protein CASSVGTPANYGYTF.

CDR3 in amino acids: CASTRDRGFVTQYF. In nucleotides, the CDR3 is TGTGCCAGCACCCGGGACAGGGGGTTCGTGACCCAGTACTTC. This chain uses TRBV28 with TRBJ2-5; 11 bases fit TRBD1. The junction had 8 bases not matched to a gene; V was cut back by 7 bases and J by 7 bases. The CDR3 runs to 14 residues. CDR1 and CDR2 (germline): MDHEN, SYDVKM.